This TCR beta chain was identified during a study of T cells in Graves' hyperthyroidism and ophthalmopathy. It was 8.5 to 10 ml of fresh peripheral blood that supplied the PBMCs. From RNA transcripts, TCR beta CDR3 regions were amplified. HTBI primers were employed in a first-round RT-PCR of the TCR CDR3. TCRdb re-called the multiplex PCR reads with MiXCR, one entry per CDR3 protein. The repertoire holds 550,000 to 800,000 distinct CDR3 sequences, with 16% as singletons. Material for sequencing was blood. The TCR sequence derives from a man younger than 35 with Graves' hyperthyroidism.

The CDR3 coding sequence is TGTGCCAGCAGCCAAGAAGGGGAAATGAACACTGAAGCTTTCTTT. Translation: CASSQEGEMNTEAFF. The V call is TRBV3-1, the J call TRBJ1-1, with D possibly TRBD1 on 5 matching bases. Germline V lookup: CDR1 LGHDT, CDR2 YNNKEL (reference sequence). Trimming cost V 0 bases and J 0 bases, with 8 bases left between them. The CDR3 sequence is 15 residues long.